Included here is one T cell receptor beta chain sequence, with context. The study assigned cohorts using participant-reported clinical history. Trimming removed 7 bases at V and 9 bases at J, with 19 bases between. From germline, CDR1 is SNHLY and CDR2 FYNNEI. The CDR3 length is 14 residues. The assay was immunoSEQ multiplex PCR, and TCRdb's table has in-frame clones only and misses some. The sample contains roughly 370,000 clones, just under 90% of which appear only once. The sample belongs to a study of blood T cell repertoires in COVID-19. Study in general: PBMCs, B-cell-depleted T cells, or T cells were the source of the cDNA or gDNA that made up the material.

This TCR was recovered from a woman aged 50 to 60 who had recovered from COVID-19. The chain links TRBV2 to TRBJ1-5; a possible D gene is TRBD1 (5 bases). Material: PBMCs or T cells enriched from blood (not recorded which). The CDR3 DNA sequence: TGTGCCAGCAAGCCGCAGGGCCGTGTGGGGCCCCAGCATTTT. It codes for CASKPQGRVGPQHF.